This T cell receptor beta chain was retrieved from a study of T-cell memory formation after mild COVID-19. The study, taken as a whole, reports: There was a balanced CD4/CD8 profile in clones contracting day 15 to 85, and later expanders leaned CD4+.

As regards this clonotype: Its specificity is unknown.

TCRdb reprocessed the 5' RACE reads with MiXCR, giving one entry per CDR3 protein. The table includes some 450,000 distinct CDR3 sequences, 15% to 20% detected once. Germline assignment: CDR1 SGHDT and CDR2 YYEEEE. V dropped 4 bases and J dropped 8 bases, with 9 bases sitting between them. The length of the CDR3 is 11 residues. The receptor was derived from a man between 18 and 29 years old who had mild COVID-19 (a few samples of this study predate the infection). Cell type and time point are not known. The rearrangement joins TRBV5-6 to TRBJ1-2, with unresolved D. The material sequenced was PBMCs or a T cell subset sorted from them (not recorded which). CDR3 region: CASSREVGYTF. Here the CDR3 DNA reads TGTGCCAGCAGCCGGGAGGTGGGCTACACCTTC.